One sample yielded the 15 T cell receptor beta chains listed below, sequenced in a study of high-grade serous ovarian cancer treatment subgroups (dated by TCRdb to about 2021). Libraries were prepared through the immunoSEQ multiplex PCR assay. TCRdb stores this immuneACCESS table with in-frame sequences only. Part of the clones is absent; in the studies checked, under half of the shortfall reflects unresolved V genes, and no reason is known for the rest. Within this sample are thousands of clones, with around 73% of them counted one time only. The ten largest clones represent around 7.6% of the sample. Tumor samples were obtained before definitive surgery or chemotherapy. The sample taken for sequencing was tumor tissue. The source of these receptors is a human donor with high-grade serous ovarian cancer.

The V gene is TRBV1, the J gene TRBJ1-1. TRBV1 is shown as a pseudogene. The CDR3 is made up of 18 amino acids. The CDR3 sequence: CTSSQVGPRRPMNTEAFF. The CDR3 nucleotides are TGCACCAGCAGCCAAGTGGGACCTCGACGGCCGATGAACACTGAAGCTTTCTTT.

This chain joins TRBV7-3 and TRBJ2-1; TRBD1 matches 7 bases. The V segment lost 5 bases and the J segment 5 bases; nucleotides outside the gene matches: 9. This CDR3 comprises 15 residues. Germline CDR1 and CDR2: SGHTA and FQGTGA. The CDR3 nucleotides are TGTGCCAGCAGCAAGGGGGACAGCCTTAACAATGAGCAGTTCTTC. Translated: CASSKGDSLNNEQFF.

The gene calls are TRBV7-3 and TRBJ2-7, with D maybe TRBD1 (5 bases). Trimming removed 2 bases from V and 2 bases from J, with 16 bases in between. CDR3 length: 16 amino acids. Per germline, CDR1 SGHTA and CDR2 FQGTGA. CDR3 coding DNA: TGTGCCAGCAGCTTAGATGTGGGGCTGTTGCCCTACGAGCAGTACTTC. It yields the protein CASSLDVGLLPYEQYF.

The chain uses TRBV4-1 and TRBJ2-6; perhaps TRBD1 as D (5 bases). V lost 4 bases, J lost 0 bases, and 10 bases lay in between. The length of the CDR3 is 16 residues. CDR1 is MGHRA and CDR2 is YSYEKL in the germline V gene. The chain's CDR3 is CASSPTGHSGANVLTF. For the CDR3, the DNA is TGCGCCAGCAGCCCTACAGGTCACTCTGGGGCCAACGTCCTGACTTTC.

This chain links TRBV5-1 with TRBJ2-3; TRBD2 aligns across 7 bases. Per the germline V gene, CDR1 is SGHRS and CDR2 is YFSETQ. Trimming took 4 bases from V and 7 from J; bases not matched to a gene: 9. The CDR3 has 14 residues. The CDR3 here is CASSARDYLNTQYF. The CDR3 bases are TGCGCCAGCAGCGCCCGGGACTACCTAAATACGCAGTATTTT.

V and J are TRBV2 and TRBJ2-3; 9 bases fit TRBD2. Germline lookup yields CDR1 SNHLY and CDR2 FYNNEI. The CDR3 is made up of 14 amino acids. The trim removed 5 bases at V and 5 bases at J, leaving 5 bases unmatched. The CDR3 reads CASSISGGGDTQYF. In DNA form, the CDR3 reads TGTGCCAGCAGTATTAGCGGGGGAGGAGATACGCAGTATTTT.

This sequence joins TRBV7-9 and TRBJ1-1; D is unresolved. Germline-derived CDR1 and CDR2 are SEHNR and FQNEAQ (reference sequence). Between the trimmed V and J ends, which lost 5 bases and 5 bases, there was a span of 12 bases. This CDR3 region has 13 residues. CDR3 nucleotide sequence: TGTGCCAGCAGCCCGGGCAGTCAGACTGAAGCTTTCTTT. Protein product: CASSPGSQTEAFF.

The genes are TRBV5-4 and TRBJ2-5; D unclear. The V gene's germline CDR1 is SGHNT and CDR2 YYREEE (reference sequence). With 4 bases removed from V and 1 base from J, the gap between germline ends came to 11 bases. This CDR3 region has 14 residues. The CDR3 region is CASSTRTGQETQYF. CDR3 DNA: TGTGCCAGCAGCACCCGGACGGGCCAAGAGACCCAGTACTTC.

This rearrangement joins TRBV2 to TRBJ1-1, with TRBD1 as a possible D gene (5 bases). V lost 3 bases to trimming and J lost 2 bases, with 10 bases between them. Looked up from germline, CDR1 is SNHLY and CDR2 is FYNNEI. The CDR3 loop spans 14 amino acids. CDR3 amino acids: CASSDYGGNTEAFF. In DNA form, the CDR3 reads TGTGCCAGCAGTGATTATGGGGGAAACACTGAAGCTTTCTTT.

The rearrangement joins TRBV25-1 to TRBJ2-1, with no clear D. Germline V gene data show CDR1 as MGHDK and CDR2 as SYGVNS. The CDR3 extends over 15 amino acids. Deletions cut 6 bases from V and 4 bases from J, with 16 bases between. The CDR3 region has the DNA TGTGCCAGCAGGTTAACAGTAGTGGGGTACAATGAGCAGTTCTTC. Encoded protein: CASRLTVVGYNEQFF.

The rearrangement uses TRBV7-9 and TRBJ2-5; 8 nucleotides agree with TRBD2. The J call is in doubt because the DNA end fits TRBJ2-7 better. There are 17 residues in the CDR3. From germline, CDR1 is SEHNR and CDR2 FQNEAQ (reference sequence). The CDR3 loop reads CASSLASGGHLTYEQYF. CDR3 DNA: TGTGCCAGCAGCTTAGCCAGCGGGGGACACCTGACCTACGAGCAGTACTTC.

J is TRBJ2-7 and V is TRBV28; TRBD1 might be the D (6 bases). This CDR3 has 14 amino acids. Germline V gene data show CDR1 as MDHEN and CDR2 as SYDVKM. Trimming took 4 bases from V and 4 from J, leaving 14 bases between them. The CDR3 DNA reads as TGTGCCAGCAGTTCCCAGGGGCAGCCTTACGAGCAGTACTTC. Residues: CASSSQGQPYEQYF.

The CDR3, as DNA: TGTGCCAGCAGTTATGGCGGGGGGGCCTTGGAGACCCAGTACTTC. It yields the protein CASSYGGGALETQYF. The V call is TRBV6-5, the J call TRBJ2-5; TRBD2 agrees at 9 bases. The germline V gene encodes CDR1 MNHEY and CDR2 SVGAGI. Trimming removed 3 bases from V and 5 bases from J; junction bases left unmatched: 7. This CDR3 contains 15 residues.

The chain has TRBV28 and TRBJ2-2; the match to TRBD2 covers 9 bases. Germline V gene data show CDR1 as MDHEN and CDR2 as SYDVKM. Unmatched junction bases numbered 3, after V lost 0 bases and J lost 7 bases. There are 15 residues in the CDR3. CDR3: CASSLWRGGYGELFF. CDR3 sequence (DNA): TGTGCCAGCAGTTTATGGCGGGGGGGCTACGGGGAGCTGTTTTTT.

The chain recombines TRBV5-6 with TRBJ1-2; TRBD1 is a possible D gene (5 bases). The CDR3 covers 14 residues. Between the trimmed V and J ends, which lost 1 base and 3 bases, there was a span of 10 bases. Looked up from germline, CDR1 is SGHDT and CDR2 is YYEEEE. In DNA form, the CDR3 reads TGTGCCAGCAGCTTGAAGGGGTTAGACTATGGCTACACCTTC. Protein: CASSLKGLDYGYTF.